The T cell receptor beta chain under discussion was sequenced for a study of blood T cells in healthy people across ages (dated by TCRdb to the mid-2010s). In the study overall: Template switching captured roughly one uniquely barcoded TCR beta cDNA molecule per two T cells in model experiments. The study measured age-related changes in TCR beta repertoire diversity using deep sequencing normalized with unique cDNA molecular identifiers. The donors were divided into four age groups: young (average around 16 years), middle-aged (roughly 42), aged (about 60) and long-lived (more than 75). To avoid experimental bias, donors of different ages were spread randomly across the sequencing lanes. Two additional independent replicas of 1 million unique cDNA reads from the same blood draw were analyzed for two donors (one aged 18 to 30 and one aged 80 or older). The research as a whole found: As age increased, observed TCR beta diversity per million T cells dropped in a roughly linear way, and a significant reduction was already evident by age 40. There was a strong correlation between observed TCR beta diversity and the percentage of naive T cells measured by flow cytometry. Compared with the aged group, the long-lived group had more naive CD4+ T cells, fewer expanded clones and increased TCR diversity, suggesting age selection. Because the CMV infection status of the donors was unknown, age-related changes in expanded clonotypes may potentially have been confounded. Total diversity estimates from one million sequenced T cells were considered lower bounds and underestimates. Because profiling used bulk unsorted PBMCs, naive and antigen-experienced compartments could not be compared conclusively.

Details on this clonotype: Its antigen remains undetermined. Nothing much larger sits one base from this clone, and base qualities are not available.

Donors were a few dozen systemically healthy Caucasian individuals from Russia aged roughly 6 to 90 years. Around 9.9 milliliters of peripheral blood were collected from each donor into EDTA-treated Vacutainer tubes. Ficoll-Paque density-gradient centrifugation was used to isolate PBMCs, with at least 7 million obtained per sample. Total RNA was extracted from PBMCs with Trizol reagent, with at least 6 micrograms obtained per sample. Naive CD45RAhigh/CD27high T cell percentages were measured by flow cytometry on a PBMC aliquot from every donor. The CDR3 has 15 amino acids, counting the end cysteine and phenylalanine. Just the 45-base CDR3 DNA is kept, in frame starting at base 1. Per the germline V gene, SGHVS is the CDR1 and FNYEAQ is the CDR2. The library was obtained by 5' RACE. Sequencing was carried out with an Illumina HiSeq 2500. A second PCR of roughly 7 to 11 cycles was performed with a sample-barcoded 5' primer and a J-beta primer mix. A template-switch 5' adaptor carrying 12 random nucleotides introduced a unique molecular identifier onto each TCR beta cDNA molecule. At least 2.5 million CDR3-containing paired-end reads were obtained from each sample. First-strand cDNA synthesis was performed from all RNA using the Mint cDNA synthesis kit, with priming by a TRBC-specific oligonucleotide. Following uracil-DNA glycosylase treatment, a first 18-cycle PCR with universal primers M1SS and BC2_uni_R was performed on all cDNA. Turning to the authors' computational methods: Each sample was normalized by randomly selecting 1 million high-quality reads, each carrying a distinct molecular identifier. Instead of being binned into consensus sequences, reads with shared molecular identifiers were discarded. MiTCR, run with a Q25 quality threshold and the strictest error-elimination algorithm, handled CDR3 identification, clonotype clustering and error correction. A nonparametric unseen species model with Euler transformation was used to estimate a lower bound on total TCR beta diversity. TCRdb passed the public sequencing reads through fastp at Q25 and MiXCR, retaining productive beta sequences. Every entry covers one CDR3 protein and lists the most common genes and DNA from its rows. The V and J calls follow TCRdb's processing rather than the paper's. The sample data list some 670,000 distinct CDR3 sequences, and 52% of these were observed just once. The ten biggest clones cover roughly 14% of the sample.

Source material: blood. The TCR sequence derives from a woman aged 80 or over in good health. This chain joins TRBV7-6 to TRBJ2-5, and 9 junctional nucleotides match TRBD2. The closer fit of TRBJ2-7 to the DNA end suggests the J call may be wrong. For the CDR3, the sequence is CASSSAASGKIEQYF. The DNA sequence follows: TGTGCCAGCAGCTCAGCGGCTAGCGGGAAGATCGAGCAGTACTTC.